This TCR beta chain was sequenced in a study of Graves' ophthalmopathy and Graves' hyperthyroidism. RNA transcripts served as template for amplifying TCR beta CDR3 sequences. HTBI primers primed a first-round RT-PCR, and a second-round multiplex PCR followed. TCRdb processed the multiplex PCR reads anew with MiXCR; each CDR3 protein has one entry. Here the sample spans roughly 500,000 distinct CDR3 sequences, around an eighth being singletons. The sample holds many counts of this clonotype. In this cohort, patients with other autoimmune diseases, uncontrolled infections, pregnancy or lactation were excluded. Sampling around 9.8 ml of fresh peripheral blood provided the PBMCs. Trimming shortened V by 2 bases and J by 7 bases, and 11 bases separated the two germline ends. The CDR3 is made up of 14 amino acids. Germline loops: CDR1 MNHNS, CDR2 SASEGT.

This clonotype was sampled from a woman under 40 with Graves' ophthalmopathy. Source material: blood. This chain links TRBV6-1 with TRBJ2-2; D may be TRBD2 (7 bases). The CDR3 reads CASSERGAVGELFF. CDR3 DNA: TGTGCCAGCAGTGAACGGGGGGCAGTCGGGGAGCTGTTTTTT.